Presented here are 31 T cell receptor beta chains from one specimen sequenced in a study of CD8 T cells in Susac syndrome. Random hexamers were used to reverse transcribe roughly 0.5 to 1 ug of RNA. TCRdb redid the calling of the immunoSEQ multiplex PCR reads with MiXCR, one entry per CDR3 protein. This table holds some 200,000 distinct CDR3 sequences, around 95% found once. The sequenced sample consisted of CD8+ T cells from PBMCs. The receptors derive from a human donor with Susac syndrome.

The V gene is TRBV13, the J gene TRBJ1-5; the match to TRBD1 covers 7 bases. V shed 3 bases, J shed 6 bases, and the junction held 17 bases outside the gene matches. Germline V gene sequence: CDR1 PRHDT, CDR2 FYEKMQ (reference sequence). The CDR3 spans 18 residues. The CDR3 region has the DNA TGTGCCAGCAGCTTGAGGGCAGGGGGTGAGCGGGAGAGTCAGCCCCAGCATTTT. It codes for CASSLRAGGERESQPQHF.

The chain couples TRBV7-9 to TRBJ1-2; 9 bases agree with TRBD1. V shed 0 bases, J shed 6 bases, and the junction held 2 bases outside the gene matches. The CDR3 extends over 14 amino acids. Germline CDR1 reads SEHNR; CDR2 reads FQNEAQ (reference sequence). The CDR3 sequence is CASSLAGQGNGYTF. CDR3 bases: TGTGCCAGCAGCTTAGCGGGACAGGGAAATGGCTACACCTTC.

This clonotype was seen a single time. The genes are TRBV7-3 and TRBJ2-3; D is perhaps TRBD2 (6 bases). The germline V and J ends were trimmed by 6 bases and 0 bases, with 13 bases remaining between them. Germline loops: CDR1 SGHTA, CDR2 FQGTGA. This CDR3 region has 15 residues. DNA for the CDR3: TGTGCCAGCAGTTCCACTAGCCGTAGCACAGATACGCAGTATTTT. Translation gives CASSSTSRSTDTQYF.

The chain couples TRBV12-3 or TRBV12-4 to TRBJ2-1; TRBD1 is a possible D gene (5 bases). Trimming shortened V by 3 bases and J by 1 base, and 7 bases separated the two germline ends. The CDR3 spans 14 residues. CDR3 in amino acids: CASSLTESYNEQFF. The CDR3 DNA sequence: TGTGCCAGCAGTTTGACAGAGTCCTACAATGAGCAGTTCTTC.

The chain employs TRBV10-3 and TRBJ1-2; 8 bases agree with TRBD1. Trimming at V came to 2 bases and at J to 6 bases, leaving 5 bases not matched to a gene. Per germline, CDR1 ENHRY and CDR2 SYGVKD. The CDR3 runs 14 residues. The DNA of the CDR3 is TGTGCCATCAGTGAGGGACAGGGCCCTCATGGCTACACCTTC. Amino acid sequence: CAISEGQGPHGYTF.

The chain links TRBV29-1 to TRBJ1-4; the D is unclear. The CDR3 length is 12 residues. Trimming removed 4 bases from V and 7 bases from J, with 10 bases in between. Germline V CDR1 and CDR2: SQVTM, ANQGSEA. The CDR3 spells CSVVEPGEKLFF. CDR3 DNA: TGCAGCGTTGTTGAACCCGGTGAAAAACTGTTTTTT.

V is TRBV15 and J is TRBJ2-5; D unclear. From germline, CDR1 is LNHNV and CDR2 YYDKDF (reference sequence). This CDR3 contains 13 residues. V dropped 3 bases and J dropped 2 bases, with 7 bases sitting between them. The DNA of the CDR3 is TGTGCCACCAGCAGGGTCACACAAGAGACCCAGTACTTC. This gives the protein CATSRVTQETQYF.

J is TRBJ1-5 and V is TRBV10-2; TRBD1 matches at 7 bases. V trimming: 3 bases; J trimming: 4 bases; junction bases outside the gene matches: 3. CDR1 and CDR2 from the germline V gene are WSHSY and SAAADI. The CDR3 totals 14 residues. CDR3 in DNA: TGCGCCAGCAGTGACTCGACAGGGAATCAGCCCCAGCATTTT. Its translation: CASSDSTGNQPQHF.

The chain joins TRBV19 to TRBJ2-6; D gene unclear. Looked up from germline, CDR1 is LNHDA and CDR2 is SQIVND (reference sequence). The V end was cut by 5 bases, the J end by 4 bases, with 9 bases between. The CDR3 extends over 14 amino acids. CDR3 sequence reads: CASSVGSGANVLTF. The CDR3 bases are TGTGCCAGTAGTGTGGGATCCGGGGCCAACGTCCTGACTTTC.

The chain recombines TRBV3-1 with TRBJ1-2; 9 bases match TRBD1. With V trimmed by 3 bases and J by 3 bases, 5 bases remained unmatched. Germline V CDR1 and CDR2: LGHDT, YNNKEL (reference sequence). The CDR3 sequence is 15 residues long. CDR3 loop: CASSHSGQGDYGYTF. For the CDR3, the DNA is TGTGCCAGCAGCCATTCGGGACAGGGAGACTATGGCTACACCTTC. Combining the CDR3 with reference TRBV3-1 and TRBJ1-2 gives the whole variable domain DTAVSQTPKYLVTQMGNDKSIKCEQNLGHDTMYWYKQDSKKFLKIMFSYNNKELIINETVPNRFSPKSPDKAHLNLHINSLELGDSAVYFCASSHSGQGDYGYTFGSGTRLTVV.

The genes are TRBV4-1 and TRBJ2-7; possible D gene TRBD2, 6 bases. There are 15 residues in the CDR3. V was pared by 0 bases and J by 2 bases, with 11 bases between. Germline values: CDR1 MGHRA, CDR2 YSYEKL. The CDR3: CASSQDGTSTYEQYF. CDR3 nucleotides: TGCGCCAGCAGCCAAGATGGTACTAGCACCTACGAGCAGTACTTC.

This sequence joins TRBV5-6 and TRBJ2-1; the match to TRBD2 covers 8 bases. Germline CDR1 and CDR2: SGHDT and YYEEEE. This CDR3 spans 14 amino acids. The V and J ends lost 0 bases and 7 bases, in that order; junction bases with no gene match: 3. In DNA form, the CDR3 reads TGTGCCAGCAGCTTGGGACTAGCGATAAATGAGCAGTTCTTC. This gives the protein CASSLGLAINEQFF. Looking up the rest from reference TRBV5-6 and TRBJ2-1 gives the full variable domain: DAGVTQSPTHLIKTRGQQVTLRCSPKSGHDTVSWYQQALGQGPQFIFQYYEEEERQRGNFPDRFSGHQFPNYSSELNVNALLLGDSALYLCASSLGLAINEQFFGPGTRLTVL.

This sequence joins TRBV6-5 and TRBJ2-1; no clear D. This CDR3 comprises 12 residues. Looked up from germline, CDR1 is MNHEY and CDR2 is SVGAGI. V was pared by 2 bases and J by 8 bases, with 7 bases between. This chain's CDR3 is CASSYNYHEQFF. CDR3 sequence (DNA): TGTGCCAGCAGTTACAACTATCATGAGCAGTTCTTC.

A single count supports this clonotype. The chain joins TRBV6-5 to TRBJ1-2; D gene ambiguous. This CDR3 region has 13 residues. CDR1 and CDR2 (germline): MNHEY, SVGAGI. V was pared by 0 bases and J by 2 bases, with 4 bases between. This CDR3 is CASSYSRNYGYTF. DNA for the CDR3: TGTGCCAGCAGTTACTCTAGGAACTATGGCTACACCTTC.

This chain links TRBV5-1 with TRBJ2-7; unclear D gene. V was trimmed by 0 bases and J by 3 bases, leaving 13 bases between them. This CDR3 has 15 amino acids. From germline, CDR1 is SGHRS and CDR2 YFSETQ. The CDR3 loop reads CASSLDPRGGYEQYF. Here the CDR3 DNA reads TGCGCCAGCAGCTTGGACCCCCGAGGTGGCTACGAGCAGTACTTC.

The CDR3 DNA sequence: TGTGCTAGTGGTTTGGTAGACCACCGCTATGGCTACACCTTC. It encodes CASGLVDHRYGYTF. This chain joins TRBV12-5 and TRBJ1-2; D unclear. V gave up 0 bases and J gave up 4 bases, with 9 bases separating them. The germline V gene encodes CDR1 LGHNT and CDR2 FRNRAP. The CDR3 spans 14 residues.

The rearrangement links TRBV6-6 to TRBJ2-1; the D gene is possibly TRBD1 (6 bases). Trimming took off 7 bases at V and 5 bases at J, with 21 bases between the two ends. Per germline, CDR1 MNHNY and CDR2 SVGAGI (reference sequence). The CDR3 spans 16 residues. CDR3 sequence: CASTLLGRQDHNEQFF. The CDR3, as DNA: TGTGCCAGCACCCTATTGGGAAGACAGGATCACAATGAGCAGTTCTTC.

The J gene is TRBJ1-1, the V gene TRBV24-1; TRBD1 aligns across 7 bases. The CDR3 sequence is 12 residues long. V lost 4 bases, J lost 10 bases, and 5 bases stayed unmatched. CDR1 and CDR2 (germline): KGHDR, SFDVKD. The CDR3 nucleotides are TGTGCCACCAGTGACATTACAGGGGTAGCTTTCTTT. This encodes CATSDITGVAFF.

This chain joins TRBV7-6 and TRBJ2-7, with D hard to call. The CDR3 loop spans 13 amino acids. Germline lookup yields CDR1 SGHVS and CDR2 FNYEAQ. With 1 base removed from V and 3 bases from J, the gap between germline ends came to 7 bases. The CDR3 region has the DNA TGTGCCAGCAGCTTAGAAAGGGACTACGAGCAGTACTTC. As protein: CASSLERDYEQYF.

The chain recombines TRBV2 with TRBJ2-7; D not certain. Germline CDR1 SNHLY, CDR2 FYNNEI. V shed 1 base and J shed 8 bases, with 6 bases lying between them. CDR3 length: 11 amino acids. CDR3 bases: TGTGCCAGCAGTGAAGGACGGAAGCAGTACTTC. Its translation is CASSEGRKQYF.

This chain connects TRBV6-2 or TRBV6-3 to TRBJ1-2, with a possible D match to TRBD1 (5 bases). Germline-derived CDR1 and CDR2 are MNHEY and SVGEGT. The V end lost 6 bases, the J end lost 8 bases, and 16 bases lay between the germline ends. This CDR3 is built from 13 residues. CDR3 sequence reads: CASSTGATNGYTF. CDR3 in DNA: TGTGCCAGCAGCACCGGGGCGACGAACGGCTACACCTTC.

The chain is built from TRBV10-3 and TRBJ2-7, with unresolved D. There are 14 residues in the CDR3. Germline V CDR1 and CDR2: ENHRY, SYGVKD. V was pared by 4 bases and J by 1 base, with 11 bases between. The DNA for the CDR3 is TGTGCCATCAGTGTGGAGACCGCATCCTACGAGCAGTACTTC. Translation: CAISVETASYEQYF.

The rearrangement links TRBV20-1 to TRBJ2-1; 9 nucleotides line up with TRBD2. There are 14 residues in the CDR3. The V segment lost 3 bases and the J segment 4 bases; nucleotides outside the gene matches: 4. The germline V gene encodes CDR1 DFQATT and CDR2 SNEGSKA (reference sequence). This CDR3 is CSARSGGTYNEQFF. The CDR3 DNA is TGCAGTGCTAGGAGCGGGGGGACTTACAATGAGCAGTTCTTC.

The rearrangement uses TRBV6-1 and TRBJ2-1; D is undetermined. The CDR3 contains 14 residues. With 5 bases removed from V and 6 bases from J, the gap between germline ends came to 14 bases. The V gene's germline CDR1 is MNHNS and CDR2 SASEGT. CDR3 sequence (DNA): TGTGCCAGCAGTCCCCCGGTTGCAAGCAATGAGCAGTTCTTC. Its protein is CASSPPVASNEQFF.

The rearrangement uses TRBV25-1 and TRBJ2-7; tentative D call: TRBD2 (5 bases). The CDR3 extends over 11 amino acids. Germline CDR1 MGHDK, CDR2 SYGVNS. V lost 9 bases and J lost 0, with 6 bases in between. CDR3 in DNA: TGTGCCAGGCGGGTCTCCTACGAGCAGTACTTC. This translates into CARRVSYEQYF.

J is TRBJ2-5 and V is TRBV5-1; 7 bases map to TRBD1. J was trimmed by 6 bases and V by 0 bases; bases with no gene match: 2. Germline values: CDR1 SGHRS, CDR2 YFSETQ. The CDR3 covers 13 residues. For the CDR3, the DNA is TGCGCCAGCAGCTTGGGACAGGGCCAGACCCAGTACTTC. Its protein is CASSLGQGQTQYF.

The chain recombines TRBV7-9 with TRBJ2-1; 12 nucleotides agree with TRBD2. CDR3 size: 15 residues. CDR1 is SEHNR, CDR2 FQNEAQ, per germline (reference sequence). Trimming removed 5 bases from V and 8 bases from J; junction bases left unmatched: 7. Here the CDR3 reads CASSPGLAGYDEQFF. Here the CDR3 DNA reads TGTGCCAGCAGCCCCGGACTAGCGGGGTACGATGAGCAGTTCTTC.

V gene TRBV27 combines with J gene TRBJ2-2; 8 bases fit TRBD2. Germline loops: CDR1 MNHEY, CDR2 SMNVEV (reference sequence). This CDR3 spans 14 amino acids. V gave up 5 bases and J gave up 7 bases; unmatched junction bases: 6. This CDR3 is CASSPGRGIGELFF. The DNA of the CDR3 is TGTGCCAGCAGTCCCGGGAGGGGGATCGGGGAGCTGTTTTTT.

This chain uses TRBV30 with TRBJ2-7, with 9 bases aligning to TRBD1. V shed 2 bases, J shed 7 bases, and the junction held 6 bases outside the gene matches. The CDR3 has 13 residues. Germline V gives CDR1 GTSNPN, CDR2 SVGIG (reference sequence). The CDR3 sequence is CAWSWDRVEEQYF. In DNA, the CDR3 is TGTGCCTGGAGTTGGGACAGGGTGGAGGAGCAGTACTTC.

The CDR3 sequence: CASSLAASSEGYEQYF. CDR3 nucleotides: TGTGCCAGCAGCTTAGCCGCCTCCTCGGAGGGCTACGAGCAGTACTTC. The J gene is TRBJ2-7, the V gene TRBV7-9, with D possibly being TRBD2 (6 bases). Trimming shortened V by 0 bases and J by 3 bases, and 15 bases separated the two germline ends. The CDR3 spans 16 residues. Looked up from germline, CDR1 is SEHNR and CDR2 is FQNEAQ (reference sequence). The full variable domain, rest sourced from reference TRBV7-9 and TRBJ2-7, is DTGVSQNPRHKITKRGQNVTFRCDPISEHNRLYWYRQTLGQGPEFLTYFQNEAQLEKSRLLSDRFSAERPKGSFSTLEIQRTEQGDSAMYLCASSLAASSEGYEQYFGPGTRLTVT.

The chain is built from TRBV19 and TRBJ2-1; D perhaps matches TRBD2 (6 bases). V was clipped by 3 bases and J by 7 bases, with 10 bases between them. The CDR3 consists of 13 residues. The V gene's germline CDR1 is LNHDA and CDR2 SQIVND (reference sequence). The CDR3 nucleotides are TGTGCCAGTAGTATCCAGGAGGGGAATGAGCAGTTCTTC. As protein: CASSIQEGNEQFF.